The present T cell receptor beta chain was sequenced within a study of CD8+ T cells in alopecia areata. Study at large: Dosing with tofacitinib proceeded for 6 to 18 months, followed by 6 months off drug. Severity in treated patients was scored by percentage of scalp area affected.

As the sequencing template, cDNA was produced by extracting RNA and reverse transcribing it. Profiling relied on immunoSEQ multiplex PCR, and the TCRdb table lists in-frame clones only, not all of them. The top ten clones hold 3% to 3.5% of a sample with roughly 180,000 clones, approximately 56% of them seen once. Described treatment: oral pan-JAK inhibitor, 5-10 mg twice daily. The V and J ends lost 4 bases and 4 bases respectively, with 5 bases between them. Looked up from germline, CDR1 is SNHLY and CDR2 is FYNNEI. This CDR3 contains 11 residues. The sequencing used CD4+ T cells sorted from blood, collected at week 4, from a patient treated with tofacitinib. The source is a human donor with alopecia areata. This chain links TRBV2 with TRBJ2-7; no clear D. The CDR3 spells CASSVRYEQYF. Here the CDR3 DNA reads TGTGCCAGCAGTGTTCGGTACGAGCAGTACTTC.